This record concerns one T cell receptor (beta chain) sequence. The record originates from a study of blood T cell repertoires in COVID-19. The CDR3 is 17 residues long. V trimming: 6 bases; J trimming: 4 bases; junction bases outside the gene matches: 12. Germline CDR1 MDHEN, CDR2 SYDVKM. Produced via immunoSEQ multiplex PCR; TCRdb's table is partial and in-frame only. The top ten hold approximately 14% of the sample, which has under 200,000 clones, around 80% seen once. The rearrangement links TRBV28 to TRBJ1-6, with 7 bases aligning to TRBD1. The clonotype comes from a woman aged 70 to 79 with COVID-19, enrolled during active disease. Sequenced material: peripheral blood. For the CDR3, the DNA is TGTGCCAGCAGATATACGGGACAGCTTACATATAATTCACCCCTCCACTTT. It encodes CASRYTGQLTYNSPLHF.